The sequence of this T cell receptor beta chain was determined in a study of T cells in Graves' hyperthyroidism and ophthalmopathy. Regarding the study as a whole: Classification by a 13 V-J model distinguished ophthalmopathy from stable hyperthyroidism. Most thyroid clonotypes expanded above 0.001 appeared in blood too.

The germline CDR1 and CDR2 sequences are SGDLS and YYNGEE. Trimming cost V 0 bases and J 4 bases; bases outside gene matches: 9. The CDR3 is 16 residues long. The study left out patients who had uncontrolled infection, other autoimmune disease, pregnancy or lactation. Isolation of PBMCs was performed on 8 to 10 ml fresh peripheral blood. A word on this clonotype: The antigen is undetermined.

RNA transcripts were the template for amplifying TCR beta CDR3 regions. In the first-round RT-PCR of the TCR CDR3, the HTBI primer set was used. Each CDR3 protein is one row after TCRdb ran MiXCR on the multiplex PCR reads. Of a few hundred thousand distinct CDR3 sequences in the sample, approximately 16% are singletons; the top ten hold about 56%. The clonotype originates from a woman between 45 and 60 years old with Graves' hyperthyroidism. Sequencing was performed on blood. The chain uses TRBV9 and TRBJ2-5, with TRBD2 matching 7 bases. The CDR3 protein is CASSVDLAGVGETQYF. CDR3 bases: TGTGCCAGCAGCGTAGATCTGGCGGGGGTTGGAGAGACCCAGTACTTC.